A selection of T cell receptor beta chains follows, all from one sample in a study of T-cell reconstitution after alpha-beta-depleted transplantation in children. MiXCR, run by TCRdb on the PCR reads, gives a single entry per CDR3 protein. The sample has fewer than 1 million distinct CDR3 sequences; around 15% are singletons. Specimen: PBMCs, mostly from graft donor cells, collected 360 days after TCRalphabeta/CD19-depleted stem cell transplant. Receptor source: a male patient younger than 18 who had a stem cell transplant for acute lymphoblastic leukemia, so the T cells may come from the graft donor. CDR3s include the opening cysteine and the closing phenylalanine or tryptophan. The D gene is left open where the match is weak. Clone size is stated in some rows and not others, as once, few, many or a class when expanded.

j_gene,d_gene,v_gene,abundance,CDR3aa,CDR3nt
TRBJ1-3,NA,TRBV5-1,few,CASSSGRQINSGNTIYF,TGCGCCAGCAGCTCCGGACGACAGATTAACTCTGGAAACACCATATATTTT
TRBJ1-5,NA,TRBV19,NA,CASSMGRQSGRSAGQHF,TGTGCCAGTAGTATGGGGCGACAATCCGGGCGGTCGGCGGGCCAGCATTTT
TRBJ1-2,NA,TRBV6-2/TRBV6-3,few,CASSYSGLYGYTF,TGTGCCAGCAGTTACTCTGGCCTCTATGGCTACACCTTC
TRBJ2-7,NA,TRBV12-3/TRBV12-4,NA,CASSSYATLHEQYF,TGTGCCAGCAGTTCTTACGCTACACTCCACGAGCAGTACTTC
TRBJ2-1,TRBD2,TRBV11-1,NA,CASSSGLAGVPSSYNEQFF,TGTGCCAGCAGCTCCGGACTAGCGGGAGTCCCGAGCTCCTACAATGAGCAGTTCTTC
TRBJ2-1,NA,TRBV9,many,CASSSDPYSYNEQFF,TGTGCCAGCAGCAGTGACCCGTACTCCTACAATGAGCAGTTCTTC
TRBJ2-5,NA,TRBV5-6,NA,CASSLAASSLETQYF,TGTGCCAGCAGCTTGGCGGCGTCGAGTTTGGAGACCCAGTACTTC
TRBJ1-5,NA,TRBV4-1,NA,CASSHGWTVRNQPQHF,TGCGCCAGCAGCCATGGGTGGACTGTTCGGAATCAGCCCCAGCATTTT
TRBJ2-5,TRBD2,TRBV10-3,few,CAISGLAAVQETQYF,TGTGCCATCAGCGGACTAGCGGCCGTCCAAGAGACCCAGTACTTC
TRBJ2-2,NA,TRBV6-1,few,CATFRADEPGELFF,TGTGCCACCTTCCGGGCAGACGAGCCCGGGGAGCTGTTTTTT
TRBJ1-1,NA,TRBV29-1,few,CSAGLTALNTEAFF,TGCAGCGCCGGACTTACGGCCCTGAACACTGAAGCTTTCTTT
TRBJ2-5,TRBD2,TRBV29-1,NA,CSVDRSGRTQETQYF,TGCAGCGTTGATCGAAGCGGGAGGACTCAAGAGACCCAGTACTTC
TRBJ2-5,TRBD1,TRBV29-1,few,CSAKDRVEETQYF,TGCAGCGCGAAGGACAGGGTAGAAGAGACCCAGTACTTC
TRBJ2-7,NA,TRBV20-1,many,CSARVGGQLTMGYF,TGCAGTGCTAGAGTCGGGGGACAGCTAACCATGGGGTACTTC
TRBJ2-4,TRBD1,TRBV12-3/TRBV12-4,few,CASSTPRGGQGLAKNIQYF,TGTGCCAGCAGTACCCCACGCGGGGGACAGGGCCTAGCCAAAAACATTCAGTACTTC
TRBJ1-1,NA,TRBV4-1,few,CASSQEAGRDSEAFF,TGCGCCAGCAGCCAGGAAGCCGGAAGGGATTCTGAAGCTTTCTTT
TRBJ1-1,TRBD1,TRBV29-1,many,CSDIQGMNTEAFF,TGCAGCGACATACAGGGGATGAACACTGAAGCTTTCTTT
TRBJ2-3,NA,TRBV29-1,NA,CSVPPTVRAVTDTQYF,TGCAGCGTTCCTCCAACAGTCAGGGCCGTCACAGATACGCAGTATTTT